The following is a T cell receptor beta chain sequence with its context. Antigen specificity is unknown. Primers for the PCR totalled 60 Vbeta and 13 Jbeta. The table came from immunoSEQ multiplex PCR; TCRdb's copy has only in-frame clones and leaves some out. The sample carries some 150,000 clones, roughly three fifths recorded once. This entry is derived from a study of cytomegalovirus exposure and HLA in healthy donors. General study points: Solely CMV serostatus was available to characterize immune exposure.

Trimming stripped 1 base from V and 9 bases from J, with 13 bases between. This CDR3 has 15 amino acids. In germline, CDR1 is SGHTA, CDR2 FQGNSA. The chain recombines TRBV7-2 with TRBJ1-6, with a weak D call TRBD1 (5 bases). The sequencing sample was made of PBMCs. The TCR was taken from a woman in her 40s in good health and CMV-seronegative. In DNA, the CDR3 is TGTGCCAGCAGCTTAGGTTTAGGGGTGGTTTCACCCCTCCACTTT. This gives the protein CASSLGLGVVSPLHF.